The 22 T cell receptor beta chains in this list originate from one sample, sequenced in a study of blood T cell repertoires in COVID-19. Some clones are missing from TCRdb's copy, which holds only in-frame ones; the method was immunoSEQ multiplex PCR. The profile shows roughly 190,000 clones, around 76% of them singletons. The specimen was peripheral blood. Receptors were obtained from a woman aged 55-75 years with COVID-19, enrolled during active disease.

J is TRBJ1-4 and V is TRBV30; tentative D call: TRBD1 (5 bases). The V end was cut by 0 bases, the J end by 10 bases, with 9 bases between. There are 12 residues in the CDR3. The germline gives CDR1 GTSNPN, CDR2 SVGIG (reference sequence). The CDR3: CAWSVQDGKLFF. In DNA form, the CDR3 reads TGTGCCTGGAGTGTACAGGACGGAAAACTGTTTTTT.

This clone appeared a single time. The chain combines TRBV7-3 with TRBJ2-1; 12 nucleotides line up with TRBD2. Trimming removed 2 bases from V and 5 bases from J; junction bases left unmatched: 4. Germline lookup yields CDR1 SGHTA and CDR2 FQGTGA. This CDR3 is built from 16 residues. The CDR3 loop is CASSLSSGGAHNEQFF. CDR3 DNA sequence: TGTGCCAGCAGCTTATCTAGCGGGGGGGCCCACAATGAGCAGTTCTTC. The whole variable domain, remainder taken from reference TRBV7-3 and TRBJ2-1, is GAGVSQTPSNKVTEKGKYVELRCDPISGHTALYWYRQSLGQGPEFLIYFQGTGAADDSGLPNDRFFAVRPEGSVSTLKIQRTERGDSAVYLCASSLSSGGAHNEQFFGPGTRLTVL.

This sequence joins TRBV5-4 and TRBJ2-7, with TRBD2 identical over 8 bases. Germline V CDR1 and CDR2: SGHNT, YYREEE (reference sequence). V lost 4 bases, J lost 3 bases, and 9 bases stayed unmatched. CDR3 length equals 15 residues. CDR3 loop: CASSTGLARGYEQYF. Here the CDR3 DNA reads TGTGCCAGCAGCACCGGACTAGCTCGGGGCTACGAGCAGTACTTC.

The sample holds one count of this clone. The V gene is TRBV25-1, the J gene TRBJ2-2; 12 bases are shared with TRBD2. V lost 4 bases to trimming and J lost 7 bases; unmatched junction nucleotides: 10. The CDR3 is made up of 17 amino acids. Germline CDR1 and CDR2: MGHDK and SYGVNS. CDR3 sequence: CASSGWPSGGAVGELFF. DNA for the CDR3: TGTGCCAGCAGTGGGTGGCCTAGCGGGGGGGCCGTCGGGGAGCTGTTTTTT.

The chain links TRBV3-1 (or the pseudogene TRBV3-2) to TRBJ2-7; 8 nucleotides align to TRBD2. Per germline, CDR1 LGHDT and CDR2 YNNKEL (reference sequence). The trim removed 1 base at V and 3 bases at J, leaving 8 bases unmatched. This CDR3 region has 16 residues. In nucleotides, the CDR3 is TGTGCCAGCAGCCAAGCGGGTGCGGGAGGACGCTACGAGCAGTACTTC. This codes for CASSQAGAGGRYEQYF.

The chain recombines TRBV19 with TRBJ2-5; no clear D gene. V was clipped by 5 bases and J by 2 bases, with 9 bases between them. The CDR3 contains 13 residues. CDR1 is LNHDA and CDR2 is SQIVND in the germline V gene (reference sequence). CDR3 nucleotide sequence: TGTGCCAGTAGTCCGTCAGTACAAGAGACCCAGTACTTC. This encodes CASSPSVQETQYF.

The chain recombines TRBV9 with TRBJ2-2, with 12 bases aligning to TRBD2. The V gene's germline CDR1 is SGDLS and CDR2 YYNGEE. Trimming cost V 3 bases and J 2 bases; bases outside gene matches: 8. The CDR3 is 18 residues long. The CDR3 sequence: CASSDPRTSGANTGELFF. The CDR3 DNA is TGTGCCAGCAGCGACCCTCGGACTAGCGGGGCCAACACCGGGGAGCTGTTTTTT. Complete variable domain (other parts from reference TRBV9 and TRBJ2-2): DSGVTQTPKHLITATGQRVTLRCSPRSGDLSVYWYQQSLDQGLQFLIQYYNGEERAKGNILERFSAQQFPDLHSELNLSSLELGDSALYFCASSDPRTSGANTGELFFGEGSRLTVL.

This chain connects TRBV3-1 (or the pseudogene TRBV3-2) to TRBJ2-7, with 8 nucleotides matching TRBD2. In germline, CDR1 is LGHDT, CDR2 YNNKEL (reference sequence). The CDR3 extends over 15 amino acids. J lost 2 bases, V lost 1 base, and 4 bases had no gene match. CDR3 protein: CASSQVSGDAYEQYV. The DNA of the CDR3 is TGTGCCAGCAGCCAAGTTAGCGGGGACGCCTACGAGCAGTACGTC.

Worth noting for this clone: A read error may produce the germline difference seen at one junction end. Other DNA sequences within the sample encode an identical CDR3. The chain has TRBV28 and TRBJ2-5; D possibly corresponds to TRBD1 (5 bases). There are 13 residues in the CDR3. CDR1 is MDHEN, CDR2 SYDVKM, per germline. Here the CDR3 reads CASSQGTVETQYF. The DNA of the CDR3 is TGTGCCAGCAGTCAGGGTACTGTTGAGACCCAATACTTC. The variable domain in full, completed from reference TRBV28 and TRBJ2-5, reads DVKVTQSSRYLVKRTGEKVFLECVQDMDHENMFWYRQDPGLGLRLIYFSYDVKMKEKGDIPEGYSVSREKKERFSLILESASTNQTSMYLCASSQGTVETQYFGPGTRLLVL.

V and J are TRBV2 and TRBJ2-4; D remains unclear. In germline, CDR1 is SNHLY, CDR2 FYNNEI. The V and J ends lost 3 bases and 11 bases respectively, with 17 bases between them. The CDR3 consists of 14 residues. The CDR3 loop reads CASSDVSSVRVQYF. DNA for the CDR3: TGTGCCAGCAGTGACGTCTCTAGTGTTCGGGTTCAGTACTTC.

This rearrangement joins TRBV28 to TRBJ2-7; 15 bases line up with TRBD2. Germline CDR1 MDHEN, CDR2 SYDVKM. Germline trimming cut 5 bases from V and 2 bases from J; bases unmatched to any gene: 10. The CDR3 is 18 amino acids. This chain's CDR3 is CASSAPGLAGGAPYEQYF. The DNA of the CDR3 is TGTGCCAGCAGTGCTCCGGGACTAGCGGGAGGAGCCCCCTACGAGCAGTACTTC.

The rearrangement links TRBV28 to TRBJ2-2; 8 nucleotides line up with TRBD2. The ends lost 7 bases at V and 3 bases at J; junction bases unmatched: 4. The CDR3 is 14 amino acids. CDR1 MDHEN and CDR2 SYDVKM come from the germline V gene. DNA of the CDR3: TGTGCCAGCACCCCTAGCGGGTACACCGGGGAGCTGTTTTTT. This translates into CASTPSGYTGELFF.

This chain's CDR3 is CASSYPGADTQYF. The CDR3 nucleotides are TGCGCCAGCAGCTACCCCGGGGCAGATACGCAGTATTTT. The genes are TRBV5-1 and TRBJ2-3, with D maybe TRBD2 (5 bases). CDR3 size: 13 residues. Germline V gene data show CDR1 as SGHRS and CDR2 as YFSETQ. The V end lost 3 bases, the J end lost 4 bases, and 9 bases lay between the germline ends. The full variable domain, in which reference TRBV5-1 and TRBJ2-3 provide the parts outside the CDR3, is KAGVTQTPRYLIKTRGQQVTLSCSPISGHRSVSWYQQTPGQGLQFLFEYFSETQRNKGNFPGRFSGRQFSNSRSEMNVSTLELGDSALYLCASSYPGADTQYFGPGTRLTVL.

This clone was detected a few times. The chain links TRBV4-1 to TRBJ2-3; 12 bases are a match to TRBD2. Per the germline V gene, CDR1 is MGHRA and CDR2 is YSYEKL. V shed 4 bases, J shed 0 bases, and the junction held 14 bases outside the gene matches. The CDR3 spans 20 residues. CDR3 nucleotide sequence: TGCGCCAGCAGCCGGACGTCGACTAGCGGGAGTCAATCTAGCACAGATACGCAGTATTTT. It codes for CASSRTSTSGSQSSTDTQYF.

The chain employs TRBV5-1 and TRBJ2-5; D ambiguous. The germline V and J ends were trimmed by 1 base and 3 bases, with 7 bases remaining between them. CDR3 size: 13 residues. Germline assignment: CDR1 SGHRS and CDR2 YFSETQ. CDR3 DNA: TGCGCCAGCAGCTTGTTCCTAGAAGAGACCCAGTACTTC. Translation gives CASSLFLEETQYF. The full variable domain, rest sourced from reference TRBV5-1 and TRBJ2-5, is KAGVTQTPRYLIKTRGQQVTLSCSPISGHRSVSWYQQTPGQGLQFLFEYFSETQRNKGNFPGRFSGRQFSNSRSEMNVSTLELGDSALYLCASSLFLEETQYFGPGTRLLVL.

The V call is TRBV23-1, the J call TRBJ1-3; D perhaps matches TRBD1 (5 bases). TRBV23-1 is assigned to the ORF class and has an uncertain function. The CDR3 sequence is 15 residues long. V lost 9 bases to trimming and J lost 0 bases, with 15 bases between them. Written as DNA, the CDR3 is TGCGCCAGAAACTTAGACAGTATCTCTGGAAACACCATATATTTT. Protein product: CARNLDSISGNTIYF.

V is TRBV5-5 and J is TRBJ2-5, with 7 bases aligning to TRBD1. From germline, CDR1 is SGHKS and CDR2 YYEKEE (reference sequence). The CDR3 has 16 residues. V lost 4 bases, J lost 1 base, and 10 bases stayed unmatched. The CDR3 DNA follows: TGTGCCAGCAGCGTCCGGGACAGTAAGTCCCAAGAGACCCAGTACTTC. It yields the protein CASSVRDSKSQETQYF.

V and J are TRBV12-2 and TRBJ2-1; no check of the table's D call, TRBD2, against the DNA was made. TRBV12-2 is a pseudogene locus. The CDR3 contains 18 residues. CDR3 in DNA: TGTGCAAGTCGCTTAGGACTAGCGGGAATGGGGGCCTACAATGAGCAGTTCTTC. Translated: CASRLGLAGMGAYNEQFF.

The V and J genes are TRBV6-6 and TRBJ1-5; D possibly corresponds to TRBD1 (5 bases). The CDR3 is 12 residues long. Germline CDR1 is MNHNY and CDR2 is SVGAGI (reference sequence). Between the trimmed V and J ends, which lost 6 bases and 4 bases, there was a span of 7 bases. The CDR3 sequence: CASRDTNQPQHF. The CDR3 DNA reads TGTGCCAGCAGGGACACGAATCAGCCCCAGCATTTT.

This clone was seen a few times. The V and J genes are TRBV6-6 and TRBJ1-6, with a tentative D call TRBD1 (6 bases). Trimming removed 5 bases at V and 6 bases at J, with 20 bases between. The CDR3 extends over 17 amino acids. Germline lookup yields CDR1 MNHNY and CDR2 SVGAGI (reference sequence). The CDR3 DNA reads TGTGCCAGCAGTCTCGGGGCGGGCAGGGGTGGTAATTCACCCCTCCACTTT. Protein sequence: CASSLGAGRGGNSPLHF.

CDR3 nucleotide sequence: TGTGCCAGCAAGCACAGGGGCGCTAACTATGGCTACACCTTC. Translation gives CASKHRGANYGYTF. This chain links TRBV6-5 with TRBJ1-2; 7 bases are shared with TRBD1. The CDR3 sequence is 14 residues long. The germline V gene has CDR1 MNHEY and CDR2 SVGAGI. Trimming at V came to 7 bases and at J to 0 bases, leaving 5 bases not matched to a gene.

V usage is TRBV3-1 (or the pseudogene TRBV3-2) and J usage is TRBJ1-2; perhaps TRBD1 as D (5 bases). The CDR3 spans 15 residues. Germline loops: CDR1 LGHDT, CDR2 YNNKEL (reference sequence). V was clipped by 0 bases and J by 2 bases, with 10 bases between them. In DNA form, the CDR3 reads TGTGCCAGCAGCCAAGATCTTGCAGGGAACTATGGCTACACCTTC. Protein product: CASSQDLAGNYGYTF.